Listed here is a single T cell receptor beta chain. The record originates from a study of technical replicates of blood from several donors. Repertoires were generated with immunoSEQ multiplex PCR, while TCRdb's copy carries only in-frame clones and drops some. In the table there are some 66,000 clones, 88% of which are singletons. The receptor's source is a human donor in good health. Some clones in this sample may be carry-over from other donors' samples. Sequencing input: PBMCs.

Here the CDR3 reads CASSEPYRVSNQPQHF. DNA of the CDR3: TGTGCCAGCAGTGAACCATACAGGGTAAGCAATCAGCCCCAGCATTTT. This chain connects TRBV6-1 to TRBJ1-5; D perhaps matches TRBD1 (6 bases). The V gene's germline CDR1 is MNHNS and CDR2 SASEGT. The CDR3 contains 16 residues. Trimming removed 2 bases at V and 1 base at J, with 12 bases between.